This T cell receptor beta chain comes out of a study of T cells in Graves' hyperthyroidism and ophthalmopathy. RNA transcripts gave rise to amplified TCR beta CDR3 regions. A set of HTBI primers served as the primers for a first-round RT-PCR of the TCR CDR3. TCRdb reprocessed the multiplex PCR reads via MiXCR and lists one record per CDR3 protein. The sample has hundreds of thousands of distinct CDR3 sequences, roughly a third seen once; the top ten hold roughly 30%. V dropped 4 bases and J dropped 3; count of bases not matched to a gene: 6. The CDR3 is 15 residues long. From germline, CDR1 is MNHNY and CDR2 SVGAGI (reference sequence).

The clonotype comes from a woman in her 40s with Graves' hyperthyroidism. The specimen sequenced was blood. The rearrangement links TRBV6-6 to TRBJ2-7; 10 bases line up with TRBD1. The CDR3 DNA is TGTGCCAGCAGTTTTCTCCGGGACAGGGGCTACGAGCAGTACTTC. Translated: CASSFLRDRGYEQYF.